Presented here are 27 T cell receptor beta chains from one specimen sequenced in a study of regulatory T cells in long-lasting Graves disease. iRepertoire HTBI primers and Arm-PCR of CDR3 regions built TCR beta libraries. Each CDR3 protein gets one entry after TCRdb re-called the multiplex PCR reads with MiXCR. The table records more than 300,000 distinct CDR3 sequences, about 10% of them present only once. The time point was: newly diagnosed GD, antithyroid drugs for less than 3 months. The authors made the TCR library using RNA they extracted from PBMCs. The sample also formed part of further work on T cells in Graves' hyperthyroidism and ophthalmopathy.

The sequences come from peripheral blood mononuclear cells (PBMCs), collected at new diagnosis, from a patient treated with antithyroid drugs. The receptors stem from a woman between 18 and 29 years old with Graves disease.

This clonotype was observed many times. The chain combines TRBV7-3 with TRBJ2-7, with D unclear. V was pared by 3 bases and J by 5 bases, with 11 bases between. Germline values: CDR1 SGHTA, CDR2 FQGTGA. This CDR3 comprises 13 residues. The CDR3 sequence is CASSLSPGDEQYV. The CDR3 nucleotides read TGTGCCAGCAGCTTGTCCCCAGGAGACGAGCAGTACGTC.

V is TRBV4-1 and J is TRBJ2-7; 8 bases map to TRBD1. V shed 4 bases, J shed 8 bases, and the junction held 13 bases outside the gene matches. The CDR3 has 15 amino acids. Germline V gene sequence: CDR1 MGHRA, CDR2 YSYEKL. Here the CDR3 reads CASSLGLGQGQKQYF. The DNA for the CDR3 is TGCGCCAGCAGCCTGGGCCTAGGACAGGGTCAAAAGCAGTACTTC.

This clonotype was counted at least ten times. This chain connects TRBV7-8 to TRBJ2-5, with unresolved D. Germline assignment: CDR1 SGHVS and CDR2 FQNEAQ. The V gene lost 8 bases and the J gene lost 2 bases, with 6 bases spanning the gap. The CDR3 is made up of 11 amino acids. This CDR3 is CASGRQETQYF. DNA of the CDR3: TGTGCCAGCGGAAGGCAAGAGACCCAGTACTTC.

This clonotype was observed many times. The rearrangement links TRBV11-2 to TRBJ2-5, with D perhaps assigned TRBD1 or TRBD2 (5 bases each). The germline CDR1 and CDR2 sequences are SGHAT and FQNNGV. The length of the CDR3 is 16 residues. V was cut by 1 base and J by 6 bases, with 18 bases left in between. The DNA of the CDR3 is TGTGCCAGCAGCTTAGTCCGGGGCGGAGGAAAGAAGACCCAGTACTTC. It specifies CASSLVRGGGKKTQYF. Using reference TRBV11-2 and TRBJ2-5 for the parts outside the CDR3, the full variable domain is EAGVAQSPRYKIIEKRQSVAFWCNPISGHATLYWYQQILGQGPKLLIQFQNNGVVDDSQLPKDRFSAERLKGVDSTLKIQPAKLEDSAVYLCASSLVRGGGKKTQYFGPGTRLLVL.

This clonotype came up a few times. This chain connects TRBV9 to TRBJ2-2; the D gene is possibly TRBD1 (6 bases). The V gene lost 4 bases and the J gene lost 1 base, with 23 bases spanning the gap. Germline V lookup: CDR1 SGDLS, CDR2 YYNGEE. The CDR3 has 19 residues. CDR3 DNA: TGTGCCAGCAGCCCTGCGGACAGCGATGAGTTAAGGAACACCGGGGAGCTGTTTTTT. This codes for CASSPADSDELRNTGELFF.

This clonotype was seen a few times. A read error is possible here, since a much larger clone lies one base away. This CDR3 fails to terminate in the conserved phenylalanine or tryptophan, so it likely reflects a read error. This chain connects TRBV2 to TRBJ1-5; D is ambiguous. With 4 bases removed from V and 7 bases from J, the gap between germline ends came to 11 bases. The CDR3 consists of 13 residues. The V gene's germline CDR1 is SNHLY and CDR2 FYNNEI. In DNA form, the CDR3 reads TGTGCCAGCAGTGTTTCGGGCGGCCAGCCCCAGCATTCT. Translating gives CASSVSGGQPQHS.

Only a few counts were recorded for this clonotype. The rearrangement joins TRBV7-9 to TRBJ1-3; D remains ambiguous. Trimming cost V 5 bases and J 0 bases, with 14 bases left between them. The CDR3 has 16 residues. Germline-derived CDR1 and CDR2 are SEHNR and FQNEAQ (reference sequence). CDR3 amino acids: CASSPADPTSGNTIYF. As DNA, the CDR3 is TGTGCCAGCAGCCCGGCGGACCCGACCTCTGGAAACACCATATATTTT. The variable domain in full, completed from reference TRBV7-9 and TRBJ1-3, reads DTGVSQNPRHKITKRGQNVTFRCDPISEHNRLYWYRQTLGQGPEFLTYFQNEAQLEKSRLLSDRFSAERPKGSFSTLEIQRTEQGDSAMYLCASSPADPTSGNTIYFGEGSWLTVV.

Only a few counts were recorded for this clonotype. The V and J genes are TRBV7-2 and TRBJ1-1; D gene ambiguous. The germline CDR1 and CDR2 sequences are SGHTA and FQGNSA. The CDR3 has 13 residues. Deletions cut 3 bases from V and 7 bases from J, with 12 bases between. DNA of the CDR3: TGTGCCAGCAGCTTTGACGTAAACGGTGAAGCTTTCTTT. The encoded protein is CASSFDVNGEAFF.

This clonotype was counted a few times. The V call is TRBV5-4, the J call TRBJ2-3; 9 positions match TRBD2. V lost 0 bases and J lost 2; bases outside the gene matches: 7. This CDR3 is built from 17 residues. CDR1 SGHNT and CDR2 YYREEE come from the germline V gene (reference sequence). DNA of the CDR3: TGTGCCAGCAGCTTGGCCTGGCGGGGGGGCATCACAGATACGCAGTATTTT. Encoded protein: CASSLAWRGGITDTQYF. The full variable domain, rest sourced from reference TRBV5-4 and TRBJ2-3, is ETGVTQSPTHLIKTRGQQVTLRCSSQSGHNTVSWYQQALGQGPQFIFQYYREEENGRGNFPPRFSGLQFPNYSSELNVNALELDDSALYLCASSLAWRGGITDTQYFGPGTRLTVL.

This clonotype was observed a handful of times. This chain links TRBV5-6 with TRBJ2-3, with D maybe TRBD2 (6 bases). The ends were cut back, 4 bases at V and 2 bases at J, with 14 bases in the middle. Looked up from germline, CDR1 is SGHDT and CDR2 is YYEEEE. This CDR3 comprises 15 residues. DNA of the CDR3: TGTGCCAGCAGCAACCGGGACTTTCACACAGATACGCAGTATTTT. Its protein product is CASSNRDFHTDTQYF.

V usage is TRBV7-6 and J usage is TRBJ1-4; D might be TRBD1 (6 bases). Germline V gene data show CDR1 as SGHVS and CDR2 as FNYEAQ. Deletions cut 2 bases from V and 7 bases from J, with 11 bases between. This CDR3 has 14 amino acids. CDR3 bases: TGTGCCAGCAGCTTAATGCAGGGGCCTGAAAAACTGTTTTTT. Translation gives CASSLMQGPEKLFF.

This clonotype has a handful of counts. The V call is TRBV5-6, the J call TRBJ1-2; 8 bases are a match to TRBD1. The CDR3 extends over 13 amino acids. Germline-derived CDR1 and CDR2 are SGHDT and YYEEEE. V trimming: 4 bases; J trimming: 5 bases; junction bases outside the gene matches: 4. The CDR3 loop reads CASSRGQGYGYTF. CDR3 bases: TGTGCCAGCAGCCGCGGACAGGGATATGGCTACACCTTC.

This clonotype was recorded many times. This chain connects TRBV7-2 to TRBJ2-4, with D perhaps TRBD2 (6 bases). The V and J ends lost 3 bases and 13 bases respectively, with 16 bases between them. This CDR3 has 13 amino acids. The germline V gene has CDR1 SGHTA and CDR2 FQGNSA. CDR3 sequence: CASSFGGTGIQYF. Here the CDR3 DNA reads TGTGCCAGCAGCTTCGGGGGTACAGGTATCCAGTACTTC. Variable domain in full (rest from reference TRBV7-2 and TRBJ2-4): GAGVSQSPSNKVTEKGKDVELRCDPISGHTALYWYRQSLGQGLEFLIYFQGNSAPDKSGLPSDRFSAERTGGSVSTLTIQRTQQEDSAVYLCASSFGGTGIQYFGAGTRLSVL.

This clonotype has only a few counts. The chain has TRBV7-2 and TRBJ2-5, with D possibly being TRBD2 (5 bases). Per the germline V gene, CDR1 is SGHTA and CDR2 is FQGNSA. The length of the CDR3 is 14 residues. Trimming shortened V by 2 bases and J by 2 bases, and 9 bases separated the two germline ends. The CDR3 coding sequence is TGTGCCAGCAGCTTAAGTAGCGCTCAAGAGACCCAGTACTTC. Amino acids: CASSLSSAQETQYF.

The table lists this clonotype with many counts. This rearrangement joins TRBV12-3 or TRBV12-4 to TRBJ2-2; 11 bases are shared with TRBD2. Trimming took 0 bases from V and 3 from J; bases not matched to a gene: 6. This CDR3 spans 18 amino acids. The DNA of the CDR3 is TGTGCCAGCAGTTTAGCGAAATGGGGACTAGCGGACACCGGGGAGCTGTTTTTT. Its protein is CASSLAKWGLADTGELFF.

CDR3 sequence: CASSVGADGSYEQYV. The CDR3 bases are TGTGCCAGCAGCGTAGGTGCGGACGGCTCCTACGAGCAGTACGTC. This chain links TRBV9 with TRBJ2-7; no clear D. The CDR3 has 15 residues. Germline CDR1 and CDR2: SGDLS and YYNGEE. V lost 0 bases, J lost 0 bases, and 10 bases lay in between.

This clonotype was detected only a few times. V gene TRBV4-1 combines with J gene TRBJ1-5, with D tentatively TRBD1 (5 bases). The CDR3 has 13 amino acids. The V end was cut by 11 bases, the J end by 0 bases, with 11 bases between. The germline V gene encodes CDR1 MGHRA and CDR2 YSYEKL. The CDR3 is CAAGGVSNQPQHF. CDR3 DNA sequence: TGCGCCGCCGGGGGGGTTAGCAATCAGCCCCAGCATTTT.

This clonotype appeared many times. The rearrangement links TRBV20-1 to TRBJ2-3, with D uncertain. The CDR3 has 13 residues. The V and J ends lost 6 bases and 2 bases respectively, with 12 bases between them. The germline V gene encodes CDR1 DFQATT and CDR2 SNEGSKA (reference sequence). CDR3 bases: TGCAGTGCCTTAGGTTCCAACACAGATACGCAGTATTTT. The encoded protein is CSALGSNTDTQYF.

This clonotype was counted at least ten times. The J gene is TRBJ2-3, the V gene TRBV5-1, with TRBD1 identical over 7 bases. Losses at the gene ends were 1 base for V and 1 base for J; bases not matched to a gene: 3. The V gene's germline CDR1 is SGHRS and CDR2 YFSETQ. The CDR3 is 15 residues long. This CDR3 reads CASSLFRGRTDTQYF. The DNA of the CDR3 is TGCGCCAGCAGCTTGTTTAGGGGGCGCACAGATACGCAGTATTTT.

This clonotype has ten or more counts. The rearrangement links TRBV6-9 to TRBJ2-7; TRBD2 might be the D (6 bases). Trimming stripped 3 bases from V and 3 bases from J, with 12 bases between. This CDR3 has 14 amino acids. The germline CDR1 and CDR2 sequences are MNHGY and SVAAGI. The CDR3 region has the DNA TGTGCCAGCAGTTACGGGACTCTCAACTACGAGCAGTACTTC. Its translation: CASSYGTLNYEQYF.

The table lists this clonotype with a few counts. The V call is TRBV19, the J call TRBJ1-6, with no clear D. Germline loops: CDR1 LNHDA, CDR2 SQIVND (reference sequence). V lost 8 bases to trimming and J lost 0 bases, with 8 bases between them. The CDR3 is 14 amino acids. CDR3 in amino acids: CASAESSYNSPLHF. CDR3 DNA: TGTGCCAGTGCAGAGAGCTCCTATAATTCACCCCTCCACTTT.

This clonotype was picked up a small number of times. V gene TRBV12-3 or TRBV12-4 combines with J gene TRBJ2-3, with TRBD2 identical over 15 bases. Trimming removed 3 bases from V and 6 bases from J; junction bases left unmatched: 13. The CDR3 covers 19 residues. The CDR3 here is CASSFLIPGLAGGEDTQYF. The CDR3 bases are TGTGCCAGCAGTTTTCTCATCCCGGGACTAGCGGGAGGTGAGGATACGCAGTATTTT.

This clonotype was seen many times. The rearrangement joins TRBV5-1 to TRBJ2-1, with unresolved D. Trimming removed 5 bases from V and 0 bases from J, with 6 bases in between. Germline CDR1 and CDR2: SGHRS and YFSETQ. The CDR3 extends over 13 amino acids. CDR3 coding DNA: TGCGCCAGCAGACGTACCTCCTACAATGAGCAGTTCTTC. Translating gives CASRRTSYNEQFF.

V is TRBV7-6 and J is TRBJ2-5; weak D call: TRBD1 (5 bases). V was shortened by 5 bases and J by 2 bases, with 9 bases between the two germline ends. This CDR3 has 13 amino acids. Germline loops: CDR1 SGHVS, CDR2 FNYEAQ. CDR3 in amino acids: CASSADIQETQYF. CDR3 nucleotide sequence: TGTGCCAGCAGCGCGGACATACAAGAGACCCAGTACTTC.

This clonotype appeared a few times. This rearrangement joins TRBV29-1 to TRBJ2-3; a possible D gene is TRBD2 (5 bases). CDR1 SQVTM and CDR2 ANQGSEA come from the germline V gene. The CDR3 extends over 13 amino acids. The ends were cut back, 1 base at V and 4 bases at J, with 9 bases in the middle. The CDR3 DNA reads TGCAGCGTTGAAGTGTGGGGAGCAGATACGCAGTATTTT. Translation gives CSVEVWGADTQYF.

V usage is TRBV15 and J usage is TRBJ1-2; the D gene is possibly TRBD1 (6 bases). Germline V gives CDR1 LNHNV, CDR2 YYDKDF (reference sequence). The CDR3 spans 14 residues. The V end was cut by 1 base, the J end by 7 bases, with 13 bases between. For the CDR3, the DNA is TGTGCCACCAGCAGAGGGGAGGGGGTTCGTGGCTACACCTTC. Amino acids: CATSRGEGVRGYTF.

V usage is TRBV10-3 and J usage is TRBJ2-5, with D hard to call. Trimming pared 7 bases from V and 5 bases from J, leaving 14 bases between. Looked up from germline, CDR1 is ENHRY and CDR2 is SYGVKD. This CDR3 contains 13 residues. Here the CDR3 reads CAINDSVAETQYF. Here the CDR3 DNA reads TGTGCCATCAATGATTCTGTGGCGGAGACCCAGTACTTC.